This T cell receptor beta chain was identified in a study of blood T cells in healthy people across ages. The table lists this clonotype with a few counts. PCR was performed a second time for roughly 7 to 12 cycles using a sample-barcoded 5' primer and a J-beta primer mix. TCRdb analysed the 5' RACE reads with MiXCR anew, one entry per CDR3 protein. This table has 700,000 to 850,000 distinct CDR3 sequences, 53% appearing once. The CDR3 totals 15 residues. The V gene lost 5 bases and the J gene lost 0 bases, with 8 bases spanning the gap. The germline gives CDR1 MNHEY, CDR2 SMNVEV (reference sequence). Those donating, healthy Caucasian individuals from Russia, were aged about 6 to 100. Total RNA was isolated from each sample in quantities of at least 6 micrograms.

The chain links TRBV27 to TRBJ2-6; D is possibly TRBD2 (5 bases). The origin of this receptor is an older man in good health. Source material: blood. The CDR3: CASSGLGSGANVLTF. The CDR3 DNA follows: TGTGCCAGCAGTGGACTGGGCTCTGGGGCCAACGTCCTGACTTTC.